The 18 T cell receptor beta chains below were found in one sample sequenced in a study of human thymus T cells. Profiling relied on immunoSEQ multiplex PCR, and the TCRdb table lists in-frame clones only, not all of them. The table has about 43,000 clones, 95% seen once. Sequencing used blood. The source of these receptors is a girl younger than two with a congenital heart defect but otherwise immunologically healthy.

The chain carries TRBV16 and TRBJ2-1; D remains ambiguous. This CDR3 is 14 amino acids long. CDR1 and CDR2 from the germline V gene are KGHSY and FQNENV. With 0 bases removed from V and 0 bases from J, the gap between germline ends came to 3 bases. The CDR3 nucleotides are TGTGCCAGCAGCCAATCGGTCTCCTACAATGAGCAGTTCTTC. Amino acid sequence: CASSQSVSYNEQFF.

About this clone itself: This same CDR3 is encoded by further DNA sequences in the sample. The genes are TRBV5-4 and TRBJ2-3; D perhaps matches TRBD1 (5 bases). CDR1 and CDR2 from the germline V gene are SGHNT and YYREEE (reference sequence). V lost 0 bases and J lost 1, with 6 bases in between. This CDR3 spans 14 amino acids. For the CDR3, the DNA is TGTGCCAGCAGCTTGGCCAGGGGCACAGATACGCAGTATTTT. Its translation is CASSLARGTDTQYF. The full variable domain, completed using reference TRBV5-4 and TRBJ2-3, is ETGVTQSPTHLIKTRGQQVTLRCSSQSGHNTVSWYQQALGQGPQFIFQYYREEENGRGNFPPRFSGLQFPNYSSELNVNALELDDSALYLCASSLARGTDTQYFGPGTRLTVL.

This chain connects TRBV25-1 to TRBJ1-4, with D uncertain. The length of the CDR3 is 17 residues. CDR1 is MGHDK, CDR2 SYGVNS, per germline. V lost 3 bases and J 7 bases, leaving 21 bases between the germline ends. The CDR3 here is CASSDLRDNWKSEKLFF. The CDR3 DNA reads TGTGCCAGCAGTGACCTCCGCGACAATTGGAAGAGTGAAAAACTGTTTTTT.

This clone was found once. This sequence joins TRBV7-6 and TRBJ2-3; a possible D gene is TRBD2 (7 bases). The CDR3 spans 19 residues. Trimming took 6 bases from V and 0 from J, leaving 25 bases between them. Germline-derived CDR1 and CDR2 are SGHVS and FNYEAQ. The CDR3 bases are TGTGCCAGCAGTCCAAAGGTTCCTTTACAGGGAGGGAGCACAGATACGCAGTATTTT. Translation: CASSPKVPLQGGSTDTQYF.

The rearrangement joins TRBV6-1 to TRBJ1-2; no clear D gene. Trimming removed 3 bases at V and 3 bases at J, with 14 bases between. Germline loops: CDR1 MNHNS, CDR2 SASEGT. The CDR3 totals 15 residues. The CDR3 is CASSERVRADYGYTF. The CDR3 DNA follows: TGTGCCAGCAGTGAGAGGGTGAGGGCGGACTATGGCTACACCTTC.

This rearrangement joins TRBV5-4 to TRBJ1-1; 8 bases line up with TRBD1. Germline V gene lookup returns CDR1 SGHNT and CDR2 YYREEE (reference sequence). The CDR3 length is 14 residues. The junction had 7 bases not matched to a gene; V was cut back by 4 bases and J by 5 bases. The CDR3 reads CASSPRQGMTEAFF. In nucleotides, the CDR3 is TGTGCCAGCAGCCCGCGACAGGGGATGACTGAAGCTTTCTTT.

The chain joins TRBV4-1 to TRBJ2-7; D call uncertain. Germline assignment: CDR1 MGHRA and CDR2 YSYEKL. The V and J ends lost 4 bases and 0 bases respectively, with 10 bases between them. CDR3 length equals 14 residues. CDR3 in amino acids: CASSPQSSSYEQYF. In DNA form, the CDR3 reads TGCGCCAGCAGCCCCCAGAGCAGCTCCTACGAGCAGTACTTC.

The CDR3 DNA follows: TGTGCCAGCAGCTTCCGGACAGGGGGCGCCTTAAACTATGGCTACACCTTC. Its protein is CASSFRTGGALNYGYTF. This chain uses TRBV9 with TRBJ1-2, with 11 bases aligning to TRBD1. The CDR3 spans 17 residues. CDR1 is SGDLS and CDR2 is YYNGEE in the germline V gene. With V trimmed by 4 bases and J by 2 bases, 10 bases remained unmatched. The variable domain in full, with the rest retrieved from reference TRBV9 and TRBJ1-2, is DSGVTQTPKHLITATGQRVTLRCSPRSGDLSVYWYQQSLDQGLQFLIQYYNGEERAKGNILERFSAQQFPDLHSELNLSSLELGDSALYFCASSFRTGGALNYGYTFGSGTRLTVV.

The rearrangement uses TRBV5-1 and TRBJ1-2; 7 bases map to TRBD1. Per the germline V gene, CDR1 is SGHRS and CDR2 is YFSETQ. Trimming at V came to 0 bases and at J to 6 bases, leaving 8 bases not matched to a gene. The CDR3 consists of 15 residues. In DNA form, the CDR3 reads TGCGCCAGCAGCTTGGCCGGAGGGGGCACAGATGGCTACACCTTC. Translation gives CASSLAGGGTDGYTF.

J is TRBJ2-7 and V is TRBV7-2; D call uncertain. CDR1 is SGHTA, CDR2 FQGNSA, per germline. The CDR3 totals 12 residues. The V end was cut by 2 bases, the J end by 3 bases, with 5 bases between. For the CDR3, the DNA is TGTGCCAGCAGCTTATCGAACTACGAGCAGTACTTC. This encodes CASSLSNYEQYF.

V usage is TRBV7-2 and J usage is TRBJ2-3; tentatively, D is TRBD1 or TRBD2 (5 bases each). Germline V gene lookup returns CDR1 SGHTA and CDR2 FQGNSA. V dropped 0 bases and J dropped 0 bases, with 10 bases sitting between them. The CDR3 is made up of 16 amino acids. In nucleotides, the CDR3 is TGTGCCAGCAGCTTAGCGTGGGACGCCAGCACAGATACGCAGTATTTT. It is translated as CASSLAWDASTDTQYF.

The genes are TRBV13 and TRBJ2-3, with 9 bases identical to TRBD2. Trimming at V came to 3 bases and at J to 1 base, leaving 8 bases not matched to a gene. Germline values: CDR1 PRHDT, CDR2 FYEKMQ (reference sequence). The CDR3 length is 17 residues. CDR3 bases: TGTGCCAGCAGCTTCTATTTAGCGGGAGTAGGCACAGATACGCAGTATTTT. It codes for CASSFYLAGVGTDTQYF.

The chain combines TRBV9 with TRBJ2-7; perhaps D is TRBD1 or TRBD2 (6 bases each). The germline CDR1 and CDR2 sequences are SGDLS and YYNGEE. This CDR3 is 16 amino acids long. Deletions cut 4 bases from V and 5 bases from J, with 22 bases between. This CDR3 is CASSPDFNGGGDEQYF. For the CDR3, the DNA is TGTGCCAGCAGCCCCGACTTTAACGGGGGCGGAGACGAGCAGTACTTC.

Remarks on this clone: The same CDR3 can be traced to other DNA sequences in this sample. The chain uses TRBV27 and TRBJ1-5; a weak D match, TRBD1 (6 bases). CDR3 size: 14 residues. The V gene lost 6 bases and the J gene lost 1 base, with 10 bases spanning the gap. In germline, CDR1 is MNHEY, CDR2 SMNVEV (reference sequence). The DNA of the CDR3 is TGTGCCAGCAGCCTACAGGGCAGCAATCAGCCCCAGCATTTT. It specifies CASSLQGSNQPQHF.

The rearrangement joins TRBV16 to TRBJ1-1; TRBD1 matches at 8 bases. The CDR3 totals 14 residues. The junction had 1 base not matched to a gene; V was cut back by 3 bases and J by 1 base. Germline loops: CDR1 KGHSY, CDR2 FQNENV. CDR3 nucleotides: TGTGCCAGCAGCCAGGGACAGGCGAACACTGAAGCTTTCTTT. As protein: CASSQGQANTEAFF.

Comment on this clone: The sample holds other DNA sequences that translate to the same CDR3. The chain is built from TRBV19 and TRBJ2-1; no firm D call. V gave up 3 bases and J gave up 4 bases, with 1 base separating them. This CDR3 has 11 residues. CDR1 and CDR2 (germline): LNHDA, SQIVND (reference sequence). This chain's CDR3 is CASSIYNEQFF. The CDR3 DNA follows: TGTGCCAGTAGTATTTACAATGAGCAGTTCTTC.

J is TRBJ2-7 and V is TRBV7-2; TRBD2 matches at 7 bases. The CDR3 sequence is 14 residues long. Per germline, CDR1 SGHTA and CDR2 FQGNSA. The J segment lost 0 bases and the V segment lost 4 bases, leaving 3 bases of the junction unmatched. CDR3: CASSSSGASYEQYF. CDR3 in DNA: TGTGCCAGCAGCTCAAGCGGGGCCTCCTACGAGCAGTACTTC.

The rearrangement joins TRBV27 to TRBJ2-7, with TRBD2 matching over 7 bases. Germline-derived CDR1 and CDR2 are MNHEY and SMNVEV (reference sequence). The CDR3 is made up of 17 amino acids. With V trimmed by 6 bases and J by 5 bases, 19 bases remained unmatched. Here the CDR3 reads CASSPRAHRDYYHEQYF. As DNA, the CDR3 is TGTGCCAGCAGCCCGAGGGCGCACCGGGACTATTACCACGAGCAGTACTTC.